This T cell receptor beta chain was obtained from a study of memory B cells and T cells in multiple sclerosis. Study observations and caveats: Normalization was needed because clone-set size differences affected shared clonotype counts.

After stimulus-free culture, autoproliferating CFSE-dim and non-proliferating CFSE-high T cells were sequenced separately. Approximately 5x10^7 CFSE-labeled PBMCs were cultured less than nine days unstimulated, then replicate wells were pooled. Without exogenous stimuli, approximately 0.46 uM CFSE-labeled PBMCs were cultured serum-free. In its sample, this clone was seen once. Antigen unknown. Assay used: immunoSEQ multiplex PCR; TCRdb lists only in-frame clones, some missing. The table has roughly 45,000 clones, almost 85% seen once. CDR3 length: 11 amino acids. The germline V gene encodes CDR1 SQVTM and CDR2 ANQGSEA. The V end was cut by 4 bases, the J end by 3 bases, with 6 bases between.

Material for sequencing was PBMCs from blood kept in culture. The clonotype originates from a human donor with multiple sclerosis. The V gene is TRBV29-1, the J gene TRBJ2-5; D not resolved. The DNA for the CDR3 is TGCAGCGTTGGTATTGAAGAGACCCAGTACTTC. Amino acids: CSVGIEETQYF.